Listed here are 15 T cell receptor beta chains from one sample, sequenced in a study of breast tumors, draining lymph nodes, adjacent tissues. MiXCR, run by TCRdb on the multiplex PCR reads, gives a single entry per CDR3 protein. The repertoire holds under 300,000 distinct CDR3 sequences, 30% to 35% seen once, with 3% to 4.5% in the top ten. The lymph nodes were axillary draining lymph nodes from breast cancer patients. Sample: axillary lymph node tissue. These receptors were obtained from a female donor with breast cancer. Some clones in this sample may be carry-over from other donors' samples.

The chain uses TRBV10-3 and TRBJ2-6; TRBD1 matches 12 bases. CDR1 is ENHRY, CDR2 SYGVKD, per germline. CDR3 length: 16 amino acids. V trimming: 5 bases; J trimming: 4 bases; junction bases outside the gene matches: 3. The CDR3 protein is CAISSGQGAGANVLTF. The DNA of the CDR3 is TGTGCCATCAGTTCGGGACAGGGGGCCGGGGCCAACGTCCTGACTTTC.

This clonotype was detected only once. This chain links TRBV12-3 or TRBV12-4 with TRBJ1-6; 9 bases fit TRBD1. The CDR3 totals 16 residues. V shed 4 bases and J 7 bases; nucleotides not matched to a gene: 8. CDR3 amino acids: CASSYRTGVENSPLHF. The CDR3 bases are TGTGCCAGCAGTTACAGGACAGGGGTAGAGAATTCACCCCTCCACTTT.

This clonotype was detected many times. The chain recombines TRBV4-1 with TRBJ1-2; 11 nucleotides match TRBD1. The CDR3 runs to 16 residues. CDR1 is MGHRA and CDR2 is YSYEKL in the germline V gene. V was clipped by 2 bases and J by 3 bases; unmatched bases: 5. The CDR3 region is CASSQSRTGGDYGYTF. The CDR3 DNA reads TGCGCCAGCAGCCAATCACGGACAGGGGGCGACTATGGCTACACCTTC.

This clonotype occurred many times. The chain has TRBV12-3 or TRBV12-4 and TRBJ2-7; D is unresolved. This CDR3 has 13 residues. The V end was cut by 0 bases, the J end by 6 bases, with 9 bases between. DNA of the CDR3: TGTGCCAGCAGTTTAGCGCTAGTCAGCGAGCAGTACTTC. This translates into CASSLALVSEQYF.

This clonotype showed up many times. This rearrangement joins TRBV7-2 to TRBJ1-6; D gene uncertain. Between the trimmed V and J ends, which lost 0 bases and 10 bases, there was a span of 10 bases. Germline CDR1 is SGHTA and CDR2 is FQGNSA. The CDR3 is 14 amino acids. The CDR3, as DNA: TGTGCCAGCAGCTTAGCGAACGCCGAATCACCCCTCCACTTT. Encoded protein: CASSLANAESPLHF.

This clonotype has at least ten counts. The chain joins TRBV7-2 to TRBJ1-2; no clear D gene. V gave up 2 bases and J gave up 1 base, with 11 bases separating them. Germline CDR1 SGHTA, CDR2 FQGNSA. The length of the CDR3 is 15 residues. The CDR3, as DNA: TGTGCCAGCAGCTTACCCAGAATGGGTAACTATGGCTACACCTTC. This sequence encodes CASSLPRMGNYGYTF.

The chain has TRBV5-8 and TRBJ1-6, with 7 bases lining up with TRBD1. Germline V CDR1 and CDR2: SGHTS, YDEGEE. V dropped 4 bases and J dropped 13; count of bases not matched to a gene: 20. The CDR3 has 17 residues. The CDR3: CASSRLAAGTGVSPLHF. DNA of the CDR3: TGTGCCAGCAGCCGACTAGCGGCGGGCACAGGGGTAAGTCCCCTCCACTTT.

This chain joins TRBV24-1 and TRBJ1-6, with 8 bases fitting TRBD1. V gave up 7 bases and J gave up 9 bases; unmatched junction bases: 10. The CDR3 spans 15 residues. Germline values: CDR1 KGHDR, CDR2 SFDVKD. CDR3 amino acids: CATSSPDRGSSPLHF. As DNA, the CDR3 is TGTGCCACCAGCAGCCCCGACAGGGGATCTTCACCCCTCCACTTT.

The chain recombines TRBV2 with TRBJ2-5, with TRBD2 matching 8 bases. J was trimmed by 5 bases and V by 5 bases; bases with no gene match: 10. Germline CDR1 is SNHLY and CDR2 is FYNNEI. The CDR3 extends over 15 amino acids. DNA of the CDR3: TGTGCCAGCAGTTTGGGACTAGGAGGGGCTGAGACCCAGTACTTC. Protein: CASSLGLGGAETQYF.

The rearrangement links TRBV20-1 to TRBJ2-7; 11 bases map to TRBD2. Germline V gene sequence: CDR1 DFQATT, CDR2 SNEGSKA (reference sequence). J lost 0 bases, V lost 0 bases, and 7 bases had no gene match. The CDR3 is 17 amino acids. In nucleotides, the CDR3 is TGCAGTGCTAGAGAAGGGCCTCTAGCGGGAGGCTCCTACGAGCAGTACTTC. Its translation: CSAREGPLAGGSYEQYF.

Comment on this clonotype: A much larger clone is a single base away; this may be a read error. This sequence joins TRBV15 and TRBJ2-1, with a tentative D call TRBD2 (5 bases). The germline gives CDR1 LNHNV, CDR2 YYDKDF (reference sequence). The CDR3 runs to 14 residues. In DNA, the CDR3 is TGTGCCGCCAGCACTAGGACTCCCTACAATGAGCAGTTCTTC. Translating it yields CAASTRTPYNEQFF.

The genes are TRBV7-6 and TRBJ2-5; 16 positions agree with TRBD2. Germline V gene data show CDR1 as SGHVS and CDR2 as FNYEAQ. The CDR3 runs 18 residues. Trimming cost V 7 bases and J 1 base; bases outside gene matches: 9. In DNA, the CDR3 is TGTGCCAGCACAGCCGGGACTAGCGGGAGGGGGCTCCAAGAGACCCAGTACTTC. Its protein product is CASTAGTSGRGLQETQYF.

The sample holds many counts of this clonotype. V usage is TRBV12-3 or TRBV12-4 and J usage is TRBJ1-6, with no clear D. CDR3 length equals 13 residues. V was pared by 6 bases and J by 7 bases, with 10 bases between. The CDR3 spells CASSGAQNSPLHF. DNA of the CDR3: TGTGCCAGCAGCGGAGCCCAGAATTCACCCCTCCACTTT.

This clonotype occurred many times. This chain links TRBV2 with TRBJ2-1; 8 nucleotides agree with TRBD2. The CDR3 length is 14 residues. V lost 5 bases and J lost 9; bases outside the gene matches: 9. The germline V gene encodes CDR1 SNHLY and CDR2 FYNNEI. In DNA, the CDR3 is TGTGCCAGCAGTTCTTTCCGGGAGGGCGTTGAGCAGTTCTTC. Amino acids: CASSSFREGVEQFF.

This clonotype has ten or more counts. This sequence joins TRBV7-9 and TRBJ2-3; D is possibly TRBD1 (5 bases). Germline V gene sequence: CDR1 SEHNR, CDR2 FQNEAQ (reference sequence). Trimming removed 5 bases at V and 8 bases at J, with 17 bases between. The CDR3 length is 14 residues. The CDR3 region is CASSRQFFGATQYF. The CDR3 coding sequence is TGTGCCAGCAGCCGACAGTTCTTTGGGGCTACGCAGTATTTT.